This is a list of T cell receptor beta chains from one sample in a study of OX40 agonist ivuxolimab in advanced cancers. The data were produced by immunoSEQ multiplex PCR, yet TCRdb's version contains in-frame clones alone and is incomplete. This table holds roughly 91,000 clones, 90% to 97% found once. Source: CD4+ or CD8+ T cells sorted from blood, taken in a trial of the OX40 agonist ivuxolimab. The receptors were sampled from an adult with an advanced solid tumor such as melanoma, head and neck, liver or kidney cancer. Both conserved end residues are part of each CDR3. A D gene is named only where the DNA matches it firmly. Rows may omit the clone size; those that give it use once, few, many or a size class.

d_gene: .; v_gene: TRBV7-9; abundance: .; j_gene: TRBJ1-1; CDR3aa: CASSLGPRDTEAFF; CDR3nt: TGTGCCAGCAGCCTCGGGCCCCGCGACACTGAAGCTTTCTTT
d_gene: .; v_gene: TRBV29-1; abundance: .; j_gene: TRBJ1-4; CDR3aa: CSVEGGSNEKLFF; CDR3nt: TGCAGCGTTGAAGGGGGTTCTAATGAAAAACTGTTTTTT
d_gene: TRBD1; v_gene: TRBV28; abundance: .; j_gene: TRBJ1-6; CDR3aa: CASSSYRGPDNSPLHF; CDR3nt: TGTGCCAGCAGTTCGTACAGGGGCCCTGATAATTCACCCCTCCACTTT
d_gene: TRBD1; v_gene: TRBV7-9; abundance: few; j_gene: TRBJ1-4; CDR3aa: CASSPWTGEKLFF; CDR3nt: TGTGCCAGCAGCCCCTGGACAGGTGAAAAACTGTTTTTT
d_gene: .; v_gene: TRBV30; abundance: .; j_gene: TRBJ2-2; CDR3aa: CAWSVGNTGELFF; CDR3nt: TGTGCCTGGAGTGTTGGGAACACCGGGGAGCTGTTTTTT
d_gene: TRBD1; v_gene: TRBV11-2; abundance: .; j_gene: TRBJ1-3; CDR3aa: CASSLEGTGLFPGNTIYF; CDR3nt: TGTGCCAGCAGCTTAGAGGGGACAGGGTTGTTCCCTGGAAACACCATATATTTT
d_gene: TRBD1; v_gene: TRBV6-5; abundance: .; j_gene: TRBJ2-5; CDR3aa: CASGRQGAWETQYF; CDR3nt: TGTGCCAGCGGACGACAGGGGGCCTGGGAGACCCAGTACTTC
d_gene: .; v_gene: TRBV5-4; abundance: once; j_gene: TRBJ2-3; CDR3aa: CASSLGEVSGKTITDTQYF; CDR3nt: TGTGCCAGCAGCTTGGGAGAGGTTTCGGGGAAAACTATCACAGATACGCAGTATTTT
d_gene: .; v_gene: TRBV28; abundance: once; j_gene: TRBJ1-1; CDR3aa: CASTRGVTEAFF; CDR3nt: TGTGCCAGCACCCGGGGGGTTACTGAAGCTTTCTTT
d_gene: TRBD2; v_gene: TRBV7-9; abundance: .; j_gene: TRBJ2-7; CDR3aa: CASSPSRAGGPYEQYF; CDR3nt: TGTGCCAGCAGCCCTTCGCGAGCGGGAGGACCCTACGAGCAGTACTTC
d_gene: .; v_gene: TRBV5-1; abundance: .; j_gene: TRBJ2-7; CDR3aa: CASRTASYEQYF; CDR3nt: TGCGCCAGCAGGACAGCTAGCTACGAGCAGTACTTC
d_gene: .; v_gene: TRBV5-1; abundance: .; j_gene: TRBJ2-7; CDR3aa: CASSLEGQFYEQYF; CDR3nt: TGCGCCAGCAGTCTGGAGGGGCAGTTCTACGAGCAGTACTTC
d_gene: .; v_gene: TRBV27; abundance: once; j_gene: TRBJ1-5; CDR3aa: CASSLWDGQPQHF; CDR3nt: TGTGCCAGCAGTTTGTGGGATGGGCAGCCCCAGCATTTT
d_gene: .; v_gene: TRBV27; abundance: .; j_gene: TRBJ1-2; CDR3aa: CASSLRSAGYGYTF; CDR3nt: TGTGCCAGCAGTTTACGGTCCGCCGGATATGGCTACACCTTC
d_gene: .; v_gene: TRBV4-2; abundance: .; j_gene: TRBJ1-1; CDR3aa: CASSPPGPEAFF; CDR3nt: TGTGCCAGCAGCCCCCCCGGGCCTGAAGCTTTCTTT
d_gene: TRBD2; v_gene: TRBV11-2; abundance: .; j_gene: TRBJ2-3; CDR3aa: CASTGLVSSGRFTDTQYF; CDR3nt: TGTGCCAGCACCGGCTTAGTCTCTAGCGGGAGGTTCACAGATACGCAGTATTTT
d_gene: .; v_gene: TRBV6-5; abundance: .; j_gene: TRBJ1-5; CDR3aa: CASSDPFNQPQHF; CDR3nt: TGTGCCAGCAGTGACCCCTTTAATCAGCCCCAGCATTTT